The 14 T cell receptor beta chains below were found in one sample sequenced in a study of shared T cell receptors in the human thymus. This table comes from immunoSEQ multiplex PCR, and its TCRdb copy is limited to in-frame clones, with some not included. The data show hundreds of thousands of clones, about 90% seen once. These data were also filed under a second study, of human thymus T cells.

The sample comprised thymocytes. The receptor set was obtained from a boy in the first two years of life with a congenital heart defect.

The chain carries TRBV4-1 and TRBJ2-7; D gene ambiguous. The CDR3 has 13 amino acids. The germline CDR1 and CDR2 sequences are MGHRA and YSYEKL. The ends were cut back, 2 bases at V and 1 base at J, with 6 bases in the middle. The CDR3 sequence: CASSQNNSYEQYF. The DNA for the CDR3 is TGCGCCAGCAGCCAAAACAATTCCTACGAGCAGTACTTC.

This chain joins TRBV25-1 and TRBJ2-2; 8 nucleotides line up with TRBD2. After removal of 1 base from V and 5 bases from J, the junction contained 6 bases not matched to a gene. CDR1 MGHDK and CDR2 SYGVNS come from the germline V gene. The CDR3 covers 16 residues. The CDR3 DNA follows: TGTGCCAGCAGTGAATGGCGGGGGGAGGGAACCGGGGAGCTGTTTTTT. This sequence encodes CASSEWRGEGTGELFF.

The chain employs TRBV19 and TRBJ2-2, with D possibly matching TRBD1 (6 bases). CDR3 length: 17 residues. Germline V gene sequence: CDR1 LNHDA, CDR2 SQIVND (reference sequence). Trimming cost V 3 bases and J 0 bases, with 14 bases left between them. CDR3 bases: TGTGCCAGTAGTATGATCCTTTCAGGGGCGAACACCGGGGAGCTGTTTTTT. Its translation is CASSMILSGANTGELFF.

The chain joins TRBV9 to TRBJ1-4; TRBD1 matches 10 bases. Germline loops: CDR1 SGDLS, CDR2 YYNGEE. The CDR3 has 15 residues. V lost 4 bases, J lost 8 bases, and 8 bases stayed unmatched. CDR3 sequence: CASSFRQGAGEKLFF. The CDR3 DNA follows: TGTGCCAGCAGCTTCCGACAGGGGGCAGGAGAAAAACTGTTTTTT.

V gene TRBV11-2 combines with J gene TRBJ1-1, with D unresolved. The CDR3 covers 15 residues. V lost 2 bases and J 0 bases, leaving 10 bases between the germline ends. In germline, CDR1 is SGHAT, CDR2 FQNNGV. CDR3 in amino acids: CASSLLWRMNTEAFF. The CDR3 DNA sequence: TGTGCCAGCAGCTTATTATGGAGGATGAACACTGAAGCTTTCTTT.

This rearrangement joins TRBV7-3 to TRBJ2-2; maybe TRBD1 (6 bases). The germline V gene encodes CDR1 SGHTA and CDR2 FQGTGA. This CDR3 contains 15 residues. V lost 6 bases, J lost 3 bases, and 14 bases lay in between. CDR3 bases: TGTGCCAGCAGTCCTACAGGGTCGGACACCGGGGAGCTGTTTTTT. Translating gives CASSPTGSDTGELFF.

The table lists this clone with a count of one. This chain joins TRBV13 and TRBJ2-7; D possibly corresponds to TRBD1 (6 bases). Germline V CDR1 and CDR2: PRHDT, FYEKMQ (reference sequence). V was clipped by 5 bases and J by 0 bases, with 11 bases between them. There are 14 residues in the CDR3. CDR3 in amino acids: CASSPKDSSYEQYF. The CDR3 DNA is TGTGCCAGCAGCCCCAAGGACAGCTCCTACGAGCAGTACTTC.

This clone was observed a handful of times. The genes are TRBV9 and TRBJ2-5, with a weak D call TRBD2 (5 bases). CDR1 and CDR2 (germline): SGDLS, YYNGEE. There are 17 residues in the CDR3. The germline V and J ends were trimmed by 3 bases and 5 bases, with 23 bases remaining between them. The CDR3 DNA is TGTGCCAGCAGCGAGAGCACCGGGAAACGCCGGAGGGAGACCCAGTACTTC. This translates into CASSESTGKRRRETQYF.

This clone was picked up a small number of times. The chain uses TRBV5-6 and TRBJ2-3; 9 bases align to TRBD2. The V gene end was trimmed by 0 bases and the J gene end by 2 bases; junction bases not matched to a gene: 1. The germline V gene has CDR1 SGHDT and CDR2 YYEEEE. There are 15 residues in the CDR3. As DNA, the CDR3 is TGTGCCAGCAGCTTGGTAGCGGGAGCCACAGATACGCAGTATTTT. Residues: CASSLVAGATDTQYF.

V usage is TRBV10-3 and J usage is TRBJ2-2; the D gene is possibly TRBD1 (5 bases). This CDR3 has 18 amino acids. The V gene's germline CDR1 is ENHRY and CDR2 SYGVKD. The V gene lost 3 bases and the J gene lost 6 bases, with 23 bases spanning the gap. CDR3 protein: CAISEKMGSQYRSGELFF. CDR3 nucleotide sequence: TGTGCCATCAGTGAAAAAATGGGGTCACAATACAGGTCCGGGGAGCTGTTTTTT.

This sequence joins TRBV28 and TRBJ2-7, with D possibly being TRBD2 (6 bases). Germline lookup yields CDR1 MDHEN and CDR2 SYDVKM. V gave up 3 bases and J gave up 6 bases, with 21 bases separating them. The CDR3 has 16 residues. DNA for the CDR3: TGTGCCAGCAGTTTTGGGTCTAGCGCAACGGAGGGCGAGCAGTACTTC. This sequence encodes CASSFGSSATEGEQYF.

This clone was picked up a small number of times. As DNA, the CDR3 is TGTGCCAGTAGTACGCAGGGAACTAATGAAAAACTGTTTTTT. Its translation is CASSTQGTNEKLFF. The gene calls are TRBV19 and TRBJ1-4; weak D call: TRBD1 (5 bases). This CDR3 has 14 residues. Looked up from germline, CDR1 is LNHDA and CDR2 is SQIVND (reference sequence). Between the trimmed V and J ends, which lost 4 bases and 1 base, there was a span of 7 bases. Filled out from reference TRBV19 and TRBJ1-4, the complete variable domain reads DGGITQSPKYLFRKEGQNVTLSCEQNLNHDAMYWYRQDPGQGLRLIYYSQIVNDFQKGDIAEGYSVSREKKESFPLTVTSAQKNPTAFYLCASSTQGTNEKLFFGSGTQLSVL.

This chain connects TRBV7-9 to TRBJ2-1, with 7 nucleotides matching TRBD2. V dropped 3 bases and J dropped 4; count of bases not matched to a gene: 6. Germline-derived CDR1 and CDR2 are SEHNR and FQNEAQ (reference sequence). The CDR3 has 15 amino acids. The CDR3: CASSFIQRGYNEQFF. As DNA, the CDR3 is TGTGCCAGCAGCTTTATCCAGCGGGGATACAATGAGCAGTTCTTC. Combining the CDR3 with reference TRBV7-9 and TRBJ2-1 gives the whole variable domain DTGVSQNPRHKITKRGQNVTFRCDPISEHNRLYWYRQTLGQGPEFLTYFQNEAQLEKSRLLSDRFSAERPKGSFSTLEIQRTEQGDSAMYLCASSFIQRGYNEQFFGPGTRLTVL.

This chain uses TRBV4-1 with TRBJ2-1, with D uncertain. The CDR3 is made up of 14 amino acids. Germline CDR1 reads MGHRA; CDR2 reads YSYEKL. The V and J ends lost 0 bases and 6 bases respectively, with 9 bases between them. CDR3: CASSQELVGNEQFF. CDR3 DNA: TGCGCCAGCAGCCAAGAGCTAGTAGGCAATGAGCAGTTCTTC.